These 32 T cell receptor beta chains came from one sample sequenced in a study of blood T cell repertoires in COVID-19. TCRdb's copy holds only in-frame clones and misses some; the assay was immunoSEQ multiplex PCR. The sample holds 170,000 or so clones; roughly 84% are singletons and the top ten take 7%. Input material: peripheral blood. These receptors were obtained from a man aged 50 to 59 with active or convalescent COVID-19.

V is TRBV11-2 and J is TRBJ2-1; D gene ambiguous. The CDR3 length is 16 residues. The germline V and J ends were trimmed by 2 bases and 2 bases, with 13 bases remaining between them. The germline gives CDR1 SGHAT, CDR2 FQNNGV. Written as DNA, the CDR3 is TGTGCCAGCAGCTTAAACCCTCGCGTCCCCTACAATGAGCAGTTCTTC. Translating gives CASSLNPRVPYNEQFF.

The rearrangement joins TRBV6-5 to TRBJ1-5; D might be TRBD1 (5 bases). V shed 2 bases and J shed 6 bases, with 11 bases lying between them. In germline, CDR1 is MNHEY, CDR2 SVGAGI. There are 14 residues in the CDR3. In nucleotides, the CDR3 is TGTGCCAGCAGTTACGGCCAGGGTAGTCAGCCCCAGCATTTT. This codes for CASSYGQGSQPQHF.

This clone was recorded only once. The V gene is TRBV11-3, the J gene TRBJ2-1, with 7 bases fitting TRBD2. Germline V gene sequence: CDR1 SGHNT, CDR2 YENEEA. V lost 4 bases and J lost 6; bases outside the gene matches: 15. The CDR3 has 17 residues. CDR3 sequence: CASSSYLSGGGLNEQFF. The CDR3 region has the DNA TGTGCCAGCAGCTCCTACCTTAGCGGCGGGGGTCTCAATGAGCAGTTCTTC.

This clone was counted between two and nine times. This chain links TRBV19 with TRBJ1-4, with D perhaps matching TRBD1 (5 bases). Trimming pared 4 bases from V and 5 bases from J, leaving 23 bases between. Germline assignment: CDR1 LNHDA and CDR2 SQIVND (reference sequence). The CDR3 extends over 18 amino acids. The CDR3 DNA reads TGTGCCAGTAGTACTAGGCCCCAGACGGGGGGTCCCAATGAAAAACTGTTTTTT. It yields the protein CASSTRPQTGGPNEKLFF.

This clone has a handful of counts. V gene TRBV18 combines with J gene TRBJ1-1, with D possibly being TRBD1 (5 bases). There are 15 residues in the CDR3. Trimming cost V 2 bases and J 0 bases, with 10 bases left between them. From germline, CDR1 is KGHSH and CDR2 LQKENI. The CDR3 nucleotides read TGTGCCAGCTCACCAGACAGCGTCATGAACACTGAAGCTTTCTTT. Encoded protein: CASSPDSVMNTEAFF.

CDR3 in DNA: TGTGCCATACGGACAGAGTACCTGACGGAGACCCAGTACTTC. Protein: CAIRTEYLTETQYF. The chain recombines TRBV11-3 with TRBJ2-5; D may be TRBD1 (6 bases). Between the trimmed V and J ends, which lost 10 bases and 5 bases, there was a span of 20 bases. Germline assignment: CDR1 SGHNT and CDR2 YENEEA. The CDR3 is made up of 14 amino acids.

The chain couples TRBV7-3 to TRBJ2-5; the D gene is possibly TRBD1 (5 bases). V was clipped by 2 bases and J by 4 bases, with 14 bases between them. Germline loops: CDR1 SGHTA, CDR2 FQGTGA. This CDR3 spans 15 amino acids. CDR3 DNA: TGTGCCAGCAGCTTAGAAAGGACAATGTCAGAGACCCAGTACTTC. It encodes CASSLERTMSETQYF. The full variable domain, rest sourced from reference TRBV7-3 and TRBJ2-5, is GAGVSQTPSNKVTEKGKYVELRCDPISGHTALYWYRQSLGQGPEFLIYFQGTGAADDSGLPNDRFFAVRPEGSVSTLKIQRTERGDSAVYLCASSLERTMSETQYFGPGTRLLVL.

CDR3: CASSQGAGVSYNEQFF. The CDR3 DNA reads TGTGCCAGCAGCCAAGGAGCGGGTGTGTCCTACAATGAGCAGTTCTTC. V is TRBV4-2 and J is TRBJ2-1; tentative D call: TRBD2 (6 bases). The V end lost 1 base, the J end lost 1 base, and 11 bases lay between the germline ends. The CDR3 is 16 residues long. CDR1 and CDR2 (germline): LGHNA, YNFKEQ.

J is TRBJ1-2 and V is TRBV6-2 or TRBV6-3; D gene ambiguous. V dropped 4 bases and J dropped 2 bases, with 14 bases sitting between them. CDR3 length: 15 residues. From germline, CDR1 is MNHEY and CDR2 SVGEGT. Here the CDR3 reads CASSSLAGGNYGYTF. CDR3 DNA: TGTGCCAGCAGTTCCCTGGCGGGAGGAAACTATGGCTACACCTTC.

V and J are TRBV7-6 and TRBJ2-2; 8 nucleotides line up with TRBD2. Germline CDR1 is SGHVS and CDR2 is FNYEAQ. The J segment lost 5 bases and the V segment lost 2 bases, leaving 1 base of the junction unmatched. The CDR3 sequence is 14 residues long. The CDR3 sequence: CASSLLAGTGELFF. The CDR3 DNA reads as TGTGCCAGCAGCTTACTAGCGGGTACCGGGGAGCTGTTTTTT.

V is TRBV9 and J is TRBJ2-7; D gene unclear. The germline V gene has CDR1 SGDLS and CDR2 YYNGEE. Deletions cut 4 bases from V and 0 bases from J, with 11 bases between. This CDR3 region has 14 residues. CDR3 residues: CASSPQSLSYEQYF. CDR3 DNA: TGTGCCAGCAGCCCGCAGTCTCTCTCCTACGAGCAGTACTTC.

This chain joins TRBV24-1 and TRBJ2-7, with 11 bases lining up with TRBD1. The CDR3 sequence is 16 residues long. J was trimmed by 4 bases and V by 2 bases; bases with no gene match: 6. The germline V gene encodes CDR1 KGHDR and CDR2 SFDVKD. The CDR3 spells CATSDYGDRGTYEQYF. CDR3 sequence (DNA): TGTGCCACCAGTGATTATGGGGACAGGGGGACTTACGAGCAGTACTTC.

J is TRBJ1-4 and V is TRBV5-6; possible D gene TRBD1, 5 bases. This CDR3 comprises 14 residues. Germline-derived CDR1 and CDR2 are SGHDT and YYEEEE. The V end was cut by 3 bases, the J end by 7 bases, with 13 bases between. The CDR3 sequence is CASSSFVGREKLFF. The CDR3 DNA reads TGTGCCAGCAGCTCGTTCGTGGGGCGTGAAAAACTGTTTTTT.

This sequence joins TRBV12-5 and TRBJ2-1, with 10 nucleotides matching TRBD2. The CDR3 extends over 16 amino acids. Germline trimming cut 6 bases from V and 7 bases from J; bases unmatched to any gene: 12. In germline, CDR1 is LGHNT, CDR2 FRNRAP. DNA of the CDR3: TGTGCTAGTGGCGCGAGCGGGAGGGGGGTGAGGAATGAGCAGTTCTTC. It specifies CASGASGRGVRNEQFF. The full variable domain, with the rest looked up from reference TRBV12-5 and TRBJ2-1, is DARVTQTPRHKVTEMGQEVTMRCQPILGHNTVFWYRQTMMQGLELLAYFRNRAPLDDSGMPKDRFSAEMPDATLATLKIQPSEPRDSAVYFCASGASGRGVRNEQFFGPGTRLTVL.

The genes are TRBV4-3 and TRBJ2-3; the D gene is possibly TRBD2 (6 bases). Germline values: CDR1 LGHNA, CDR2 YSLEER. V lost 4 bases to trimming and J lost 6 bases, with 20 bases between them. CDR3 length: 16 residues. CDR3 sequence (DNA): TGCGCCAGCAGCCGAGAACTAGTCGGAGGGTCTGATACGCAGTATTTT. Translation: CASSRELVGGSDTQYF.

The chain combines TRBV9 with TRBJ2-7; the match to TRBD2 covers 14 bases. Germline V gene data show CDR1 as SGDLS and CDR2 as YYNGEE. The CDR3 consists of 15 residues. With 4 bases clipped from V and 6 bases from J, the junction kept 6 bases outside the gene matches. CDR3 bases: TGTGCCAGCAGCCCAAGACTAGCGGGAGGGTTCGAGCAGTACTTC. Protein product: CASSPRLAGGFEQYF.

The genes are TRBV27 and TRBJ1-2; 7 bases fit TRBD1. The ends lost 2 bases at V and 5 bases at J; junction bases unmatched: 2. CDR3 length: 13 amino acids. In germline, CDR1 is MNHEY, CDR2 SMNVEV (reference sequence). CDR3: CASSLEQGYGYTF. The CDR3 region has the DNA TGTGCCAGCAGTTTAGAACAGGGGTATGGCTACACCTTC.

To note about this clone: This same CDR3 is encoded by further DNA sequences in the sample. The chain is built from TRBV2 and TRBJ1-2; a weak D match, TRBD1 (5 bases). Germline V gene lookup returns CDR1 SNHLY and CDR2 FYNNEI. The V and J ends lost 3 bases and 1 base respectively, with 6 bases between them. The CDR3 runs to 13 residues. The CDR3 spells CASSEGGNYGYTF. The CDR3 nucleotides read TGTGCCAGCAGTGAGGGGGGTAACTATGGCTACACCTTC.

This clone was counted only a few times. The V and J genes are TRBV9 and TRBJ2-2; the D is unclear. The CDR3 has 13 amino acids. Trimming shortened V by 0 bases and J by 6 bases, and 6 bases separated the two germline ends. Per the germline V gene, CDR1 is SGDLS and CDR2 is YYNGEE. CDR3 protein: CASSVGSAGELFF. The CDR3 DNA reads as TGTGCCAGCAGCGTAGGCTCGGCCGGGGAGCTGTTTTTT.

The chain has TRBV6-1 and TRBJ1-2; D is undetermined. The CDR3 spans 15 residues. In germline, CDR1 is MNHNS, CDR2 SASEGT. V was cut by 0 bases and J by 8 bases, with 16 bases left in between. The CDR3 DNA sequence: TGTGCCAGCAGTGAAGCCACGGGAAGACTTGGGGGCTACACCTTC. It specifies CASSEATGRLGGYTF.

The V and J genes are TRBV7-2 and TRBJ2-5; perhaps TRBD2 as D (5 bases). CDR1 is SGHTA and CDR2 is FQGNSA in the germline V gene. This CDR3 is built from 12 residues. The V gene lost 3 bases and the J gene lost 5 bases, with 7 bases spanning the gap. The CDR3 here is CASSFRGETQYF. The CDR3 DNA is TGTGCCAGCAGCTTTCGAGGGGAGACCCAGTACTTC.

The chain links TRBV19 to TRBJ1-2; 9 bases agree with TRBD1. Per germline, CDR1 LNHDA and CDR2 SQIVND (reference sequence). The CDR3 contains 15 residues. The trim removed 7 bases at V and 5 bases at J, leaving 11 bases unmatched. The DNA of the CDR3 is TGTGCCAGTACCCTCGGGACAGGGATTAGATATGGCTACACCTTC. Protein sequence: CASTLGTGIRYGYTF.

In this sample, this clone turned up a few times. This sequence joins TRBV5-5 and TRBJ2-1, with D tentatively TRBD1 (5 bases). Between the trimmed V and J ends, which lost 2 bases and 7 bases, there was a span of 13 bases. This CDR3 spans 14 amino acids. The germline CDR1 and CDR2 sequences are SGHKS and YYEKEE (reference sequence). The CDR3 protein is CASSFEWRQNEQFF. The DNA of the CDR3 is TGTGCCAGCAGCTTCGAGTGGAGACAGAATGAGCAGTTCTTC.

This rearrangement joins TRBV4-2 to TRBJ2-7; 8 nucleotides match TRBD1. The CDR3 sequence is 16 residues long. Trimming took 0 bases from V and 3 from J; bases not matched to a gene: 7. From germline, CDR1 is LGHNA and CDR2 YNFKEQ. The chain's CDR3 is CASSQDSQGALYEQYF. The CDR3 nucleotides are TGTGCCAGCAGCCAAGATTCCCAGGGGGCCCTCTACGAGCAGTACTTC.

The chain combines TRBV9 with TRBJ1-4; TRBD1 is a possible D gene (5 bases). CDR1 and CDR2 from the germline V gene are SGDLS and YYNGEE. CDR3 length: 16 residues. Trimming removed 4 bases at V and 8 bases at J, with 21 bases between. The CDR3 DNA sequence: TGTGCCAGCAGCACCTCTCCCGGGACTAAAGGGGAAAAACTGTTTTTT. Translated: CASSTSPGTKGEKLFF.

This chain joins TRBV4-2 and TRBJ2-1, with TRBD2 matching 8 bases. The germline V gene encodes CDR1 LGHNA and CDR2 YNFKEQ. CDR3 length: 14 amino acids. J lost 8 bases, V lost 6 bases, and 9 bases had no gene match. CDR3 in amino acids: CASRVHSGIYEQFF. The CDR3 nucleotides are TGTGCCAGCAGGGTGCATAGCGGGATCTATGAGCAGTTCTTC.

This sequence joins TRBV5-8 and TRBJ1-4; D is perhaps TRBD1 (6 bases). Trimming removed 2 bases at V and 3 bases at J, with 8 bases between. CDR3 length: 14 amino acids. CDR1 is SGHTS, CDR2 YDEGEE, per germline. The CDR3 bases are TGTGCCAGCAGCTTCCAGGGGTCTAATGAAAAACTGTTTTTT. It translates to CASSFQGSNEKLFF.

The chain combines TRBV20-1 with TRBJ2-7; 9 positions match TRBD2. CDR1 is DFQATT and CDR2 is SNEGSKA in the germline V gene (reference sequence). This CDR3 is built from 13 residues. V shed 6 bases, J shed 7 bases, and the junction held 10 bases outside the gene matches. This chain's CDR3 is CSASRAGGLEQYF. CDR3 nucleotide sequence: TGCAGTGCAAGTAGGGCGGGAGGGTTAGAGCAGTACTTC.

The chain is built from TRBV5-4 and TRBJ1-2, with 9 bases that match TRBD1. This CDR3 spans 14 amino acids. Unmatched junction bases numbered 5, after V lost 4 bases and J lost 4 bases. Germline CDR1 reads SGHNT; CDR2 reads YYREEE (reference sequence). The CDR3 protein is CASSNRGLTYGYTF. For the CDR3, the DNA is TGTGCCAGCAGCAACAGGGGGCTAACCTATGGCTACACCTTC. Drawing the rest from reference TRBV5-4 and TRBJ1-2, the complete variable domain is ETGVTQSPTHLIKTRGQQVTLRCSSQSGHNTVSWYQQALGQGPQFIFQYYREEENGRGNFPPRFSGLQFPNYSSELNVNALELDDSALYLCASSNRGLTYGYTFGSGTRLTVV.

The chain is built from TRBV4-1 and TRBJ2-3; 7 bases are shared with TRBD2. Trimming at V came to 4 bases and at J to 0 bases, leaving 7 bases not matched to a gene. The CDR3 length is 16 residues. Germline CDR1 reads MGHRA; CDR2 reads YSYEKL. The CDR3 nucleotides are TGCGCCAGCAGCCGAAGCTCGGGGGGAAGCACAGATACGCAGTATTTT. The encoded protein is CASSRSSGGSTDTQYF.

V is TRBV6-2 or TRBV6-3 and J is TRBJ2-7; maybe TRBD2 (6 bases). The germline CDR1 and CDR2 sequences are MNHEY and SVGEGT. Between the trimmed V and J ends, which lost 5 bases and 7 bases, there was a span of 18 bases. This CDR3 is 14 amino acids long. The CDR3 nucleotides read TGTGCCAGCAGTGGTGGGAGGCCCCTCCGGGAGCAGTACTTC. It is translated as CASSGGRPLREQYF.

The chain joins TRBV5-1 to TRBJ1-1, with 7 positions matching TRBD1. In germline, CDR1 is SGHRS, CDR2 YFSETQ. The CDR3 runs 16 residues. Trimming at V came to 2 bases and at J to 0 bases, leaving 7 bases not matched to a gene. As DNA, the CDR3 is TGCGCCAGCAGCTTTCAAGCCCAGGGGGTGAACACTGAAGCTTTCTTT. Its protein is CASSFQAQGVNTEAFF.